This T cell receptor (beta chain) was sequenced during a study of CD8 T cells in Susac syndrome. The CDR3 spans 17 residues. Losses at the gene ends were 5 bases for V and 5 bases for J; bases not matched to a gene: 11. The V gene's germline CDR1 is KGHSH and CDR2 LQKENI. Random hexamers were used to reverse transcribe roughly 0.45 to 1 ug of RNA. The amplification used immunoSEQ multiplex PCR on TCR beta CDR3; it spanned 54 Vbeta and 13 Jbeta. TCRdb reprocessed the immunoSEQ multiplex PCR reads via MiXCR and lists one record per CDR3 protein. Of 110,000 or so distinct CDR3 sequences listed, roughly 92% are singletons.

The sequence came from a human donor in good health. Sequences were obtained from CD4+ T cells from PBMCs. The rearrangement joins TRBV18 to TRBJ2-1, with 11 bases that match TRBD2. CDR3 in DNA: TGTGCCAGCTCAGCAATCTCCGGGACTAGCGGAGACAATGAGCAGTTCTTC. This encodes CASSAISGTSGDNEQFF.